The present T cell receptor (beta chain) was sequenced within a study of T cell changes during pregnancy in multiple sclerosis. The trim removed 2 bases at V and 0 bases at J, leaving 18 bases unmatched. The CDR3 totals 22 residues. The germline CDR1 and CDR2 sequences are KGHSH and LQKENI. Data came from immunoSEQ multiplex PCR; TCRdb stores just in-frame clones and leaves some out. The table includes 25,000 to 35,000 clones, about 89% detected once. The receptor was isolated from a female donor in good health, enrolled as a control in a pregnancy study. J is TRBJ2-4 and V is TRBV18; 11 bases match TRBD2. Material: CD4+ T cells from peripheral blood mononuclear cells, obtained in the first trimester of pregnancy. CDR3 DNA: TGTGCCAGCTCACCAAAAATGGGGTCGCTAGCGGGAGGCCCTCTAGCCAAAAACATTCAGTACTTC. Its protein is CASSPKMGSLAGGPLAKNIQYF.